The entry that follows covers one TCR beta chain sequence. Antigen unknown. Participants comprised healthy donors of bone marrow. Use of 60 Vbeta and 13 Jbeta primers characterized the PCR. Here immunoSEQ multiplex PCR was the method, and the copy in TCRdb shows in-frame clones only, minus some. In the table there are 90,000 to 110,000 clones, 15% of which are singletons. These data belong to a study of cytomegalovirus exposure and HLA in healthy donors. Notes on the study in general: As a later analysis showed, a missense DCLRE1C variant was linked to trimming of TCR beta V- and J-genes. Previously analyzed data showed that most TCR beta V segments were productive at a frequency of about 87% or about 30%.

The germline CDR1 and CDR2 sequences are SGHTA and FQGNSA. The CDR3 has 16 residues. The V and J ends lost 4 bases and 2 bases respectively, with 16 bases between them. Material: PBMCs. J is TRBJ2-3 and V is TRBV7-2; possibly TRBD2 for D (6 bases). The clonotype was recovered from a female donor in good health and CMV-seronegative. The CDR3 DNA reads as TGTGCCAGCAGCTCCCCTTTTGGGGGGAACACAGATACGCAGTATTTT. Amino acids: CASSSPFGGNTDTQYF. The whole variable domain, filled in from reference TRBV7-2 and TRBJ2-3, reads GAGVSQSPSNKVTEKGKDVELRCDPISGHTALYWYRQSLGQGLEFLIYFQGNSAPDKSGLPSDRFSAERTGGSVSTLTIQRTQQEDSAVYLCASSSPFGGNTDTQYFGPGTRLTVL.